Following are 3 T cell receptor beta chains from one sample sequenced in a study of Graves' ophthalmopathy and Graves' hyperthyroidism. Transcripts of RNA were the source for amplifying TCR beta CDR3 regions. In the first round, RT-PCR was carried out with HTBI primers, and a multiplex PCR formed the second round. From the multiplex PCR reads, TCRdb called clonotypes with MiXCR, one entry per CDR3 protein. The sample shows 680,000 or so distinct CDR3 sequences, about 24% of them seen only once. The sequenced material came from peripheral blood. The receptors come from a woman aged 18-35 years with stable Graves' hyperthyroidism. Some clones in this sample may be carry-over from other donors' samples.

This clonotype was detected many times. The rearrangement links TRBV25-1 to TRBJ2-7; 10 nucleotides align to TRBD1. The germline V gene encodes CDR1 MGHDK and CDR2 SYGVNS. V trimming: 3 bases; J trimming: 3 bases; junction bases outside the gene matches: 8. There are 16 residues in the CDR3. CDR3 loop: CASSDPPGDRGYEQYF. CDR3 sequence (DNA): TGTGCCAGCAGTGATCCCCCCGGGGACAGGGGCTACGAGCAGTACTTC.

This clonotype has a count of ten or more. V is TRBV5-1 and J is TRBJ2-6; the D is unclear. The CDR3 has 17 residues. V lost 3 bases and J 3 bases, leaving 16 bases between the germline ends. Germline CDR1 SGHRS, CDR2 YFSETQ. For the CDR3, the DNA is TGCGCCAGCAGCTCCCTCTACGACCCAGGTGGGGCCAACGTCCTGACTTTC. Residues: CASSSLYDPGGANVLTF.

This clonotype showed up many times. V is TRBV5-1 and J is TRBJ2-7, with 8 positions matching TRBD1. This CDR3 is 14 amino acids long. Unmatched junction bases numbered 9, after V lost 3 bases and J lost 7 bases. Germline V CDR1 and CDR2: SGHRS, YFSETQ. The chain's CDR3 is CASSSGQATGEQYF. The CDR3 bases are TGCGCCAGCAGCTCGGGACAGGCCACGGGGGAGCAGTACTTC.